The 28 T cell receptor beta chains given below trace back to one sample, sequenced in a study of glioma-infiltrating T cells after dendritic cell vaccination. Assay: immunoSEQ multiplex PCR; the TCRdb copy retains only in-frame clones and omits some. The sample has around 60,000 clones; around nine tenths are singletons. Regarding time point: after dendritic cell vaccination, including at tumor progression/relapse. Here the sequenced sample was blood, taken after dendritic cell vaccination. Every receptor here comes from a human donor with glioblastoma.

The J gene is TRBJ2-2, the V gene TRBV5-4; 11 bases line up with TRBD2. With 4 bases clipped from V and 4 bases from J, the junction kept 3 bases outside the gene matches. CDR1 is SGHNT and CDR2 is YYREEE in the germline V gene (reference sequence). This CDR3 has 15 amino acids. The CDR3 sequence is CASSQGTSGTGELFF. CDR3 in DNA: TGTGCCAGCAGCCAGGGGACTAGCGGCACCGGGGAGCTGTTTTTT.

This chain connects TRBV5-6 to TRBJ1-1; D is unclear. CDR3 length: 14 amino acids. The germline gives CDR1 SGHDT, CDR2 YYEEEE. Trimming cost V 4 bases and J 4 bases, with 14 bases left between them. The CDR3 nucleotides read TGTGCCAGCAGCCACCCAACGGGGAGCACTGAAGCTTTCTTT. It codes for CASSHPTGSTEAFF.

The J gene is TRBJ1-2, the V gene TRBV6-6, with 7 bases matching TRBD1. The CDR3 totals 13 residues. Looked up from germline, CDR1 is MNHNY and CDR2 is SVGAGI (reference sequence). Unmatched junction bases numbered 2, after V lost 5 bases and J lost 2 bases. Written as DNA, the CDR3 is TGTGCCAGCAGTAGACAGGGCAACTATGGCTACACCTTC. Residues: CASSRQGNYGYTF.

The CDR3 DNA reads TGCGCCAGCAGCCAAGAAGGTTCGGGACAGGGAAATCAGCCCCAGCATTTT. Translated: CASSQEGSGQGNQPQHF. The V and J genes are TRBV4-1 and TRBJ1-5; TRBD1 agrees at 9 bases. V shed 0 bases, J shed 4 bases, and the junction held 7 bases outside the gene matches. The CDR3 sequence is 17 residues long. Germline-derived CDR1 and CDR2 are MGHRA and YSYEKL.

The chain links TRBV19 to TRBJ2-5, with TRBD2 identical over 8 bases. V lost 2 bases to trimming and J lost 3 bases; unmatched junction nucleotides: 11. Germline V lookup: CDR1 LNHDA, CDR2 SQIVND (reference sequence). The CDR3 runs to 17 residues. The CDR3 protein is CASSIPAKRGGEETQYF. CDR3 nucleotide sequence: TGTGCCAGTAGTATACCAGCCAAACGGGGGGGCGAAGAGACCCAGTACTTC.

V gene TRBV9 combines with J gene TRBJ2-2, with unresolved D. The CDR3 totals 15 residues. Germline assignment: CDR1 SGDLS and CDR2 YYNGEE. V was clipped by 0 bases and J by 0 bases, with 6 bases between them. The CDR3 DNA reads TGTGCCAGCAGCGTAGACGCTACGAACACCGGGGAGCTGTTTTTT. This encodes CASSVDATNTGELFF.

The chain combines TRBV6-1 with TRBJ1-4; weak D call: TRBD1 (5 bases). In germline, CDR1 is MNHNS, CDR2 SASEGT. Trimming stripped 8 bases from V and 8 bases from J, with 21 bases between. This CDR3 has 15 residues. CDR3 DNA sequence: TGTGCCAGCGGGGCAAGGGGCCCTATGGGGGAAAAACTGTTTTTT. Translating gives CASGARGPMGEKLFF.

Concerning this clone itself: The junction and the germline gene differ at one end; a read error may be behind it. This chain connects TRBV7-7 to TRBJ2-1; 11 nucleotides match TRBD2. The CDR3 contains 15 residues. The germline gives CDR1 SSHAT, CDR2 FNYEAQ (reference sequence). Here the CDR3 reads CASSPGLADSDEQFF. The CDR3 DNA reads TGTGCTAGCAGCCCGGGACTAGCGGACTCGGATGAGCAGTTCTTC.

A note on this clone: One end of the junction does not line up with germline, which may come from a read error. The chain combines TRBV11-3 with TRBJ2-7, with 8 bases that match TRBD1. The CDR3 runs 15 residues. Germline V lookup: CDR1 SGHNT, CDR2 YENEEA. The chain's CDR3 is CASSLDKDRAYEQCF. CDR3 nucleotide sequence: TGTGCCAGCAGCTTAGACAAGGACAGGGCCTACGAGCAGTGCTTC.

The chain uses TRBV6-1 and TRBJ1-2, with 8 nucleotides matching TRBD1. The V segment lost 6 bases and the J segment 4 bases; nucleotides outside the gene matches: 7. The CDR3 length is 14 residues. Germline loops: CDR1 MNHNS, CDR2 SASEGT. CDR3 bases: TGTGCCAGCAGACCCAGGGGGCAGGGCTATGGCTACACCTTC. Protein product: CASRPRGQGYGYTF.

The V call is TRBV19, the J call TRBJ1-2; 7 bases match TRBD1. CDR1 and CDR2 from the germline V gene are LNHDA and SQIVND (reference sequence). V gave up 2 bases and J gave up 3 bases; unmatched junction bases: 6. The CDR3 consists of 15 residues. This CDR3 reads CASSISYRGDYGYTF. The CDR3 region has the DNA TGTGCCAGTAGTATATCCTACAGGGGCGACTATGGCTACACCTTC.

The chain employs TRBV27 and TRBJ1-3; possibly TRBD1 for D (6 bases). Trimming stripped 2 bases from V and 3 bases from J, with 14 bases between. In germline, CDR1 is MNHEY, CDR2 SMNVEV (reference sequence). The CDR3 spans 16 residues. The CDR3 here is CASSLGGGLIGNTIYF. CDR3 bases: TGTGCCAGCAGTTTAGGCGGGGGCCTAATTGGAAACACCATATATTTT.

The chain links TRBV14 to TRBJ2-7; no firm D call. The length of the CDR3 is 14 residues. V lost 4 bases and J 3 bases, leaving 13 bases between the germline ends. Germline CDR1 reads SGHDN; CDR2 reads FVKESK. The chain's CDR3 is CASSPTAGDYEQYF. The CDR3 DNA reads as TGTGCCAGCAGCCCCACAGCAGGTGACTACGAGCAGTACTTC.

The CDR3 sequence: CASSARRGLFNTIYF. The CDR3 DNA is TGTGCCAGCAGTGCTCGCAGGGGTCTTTTTAACACCATATATTTT. V gene TRBV2 combines with J gene TRBJ1-3; perhaps TRBD1 as D (6 bases). In germline, CDR1 is SNHLY, CDR2 FYNNEI. The CDR3 has 15 amino acids. With 4 bases removed from V and 7 bases from J, the gap between germline ends came to 17 bases.

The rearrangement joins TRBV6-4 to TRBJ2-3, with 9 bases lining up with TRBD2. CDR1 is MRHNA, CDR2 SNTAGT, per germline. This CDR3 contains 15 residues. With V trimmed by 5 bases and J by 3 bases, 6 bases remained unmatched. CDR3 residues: CASSFLAGTTDTQYF. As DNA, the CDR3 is TGTGCCAGCAGTTTTCTAGCGGGAACTACAGATACGCAGTATTTT.

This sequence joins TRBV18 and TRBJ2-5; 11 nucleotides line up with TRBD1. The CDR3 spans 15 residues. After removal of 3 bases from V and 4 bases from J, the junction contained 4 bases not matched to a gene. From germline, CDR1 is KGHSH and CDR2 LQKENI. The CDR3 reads CASSPLGTGGETQYF. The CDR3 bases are TGTGCCAGCTCACCCCTAGGGACAGGGGGAGAGACCCAGTACTTC.

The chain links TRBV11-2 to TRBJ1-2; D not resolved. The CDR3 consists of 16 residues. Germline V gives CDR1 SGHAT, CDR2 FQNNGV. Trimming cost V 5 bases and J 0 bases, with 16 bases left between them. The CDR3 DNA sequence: TGTGCCAGCAGCCTAACCAGAGGGTACACTAACTATGGCTACACCTTC. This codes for CASSLTRGYTNYGYTF.

In DNA, the CDR3 is TGCGCCAGCAGCCAGGGGACTAGCGGGGGGACGAACACCGGGGAGCTGTTTTTT. Protein sequence: CASSQGTSGGTNTGELFF. The chain links TRBV4-3 to TRBJ2-2; 15 nucleotides agree with TRBD2. In germline, CDR1 is LGHNA, CDR2 YSLEER. Trimming cost V 3 bases and J 0 bases; bases outside gene matches: 2. The CDR3 covers 18 residues.

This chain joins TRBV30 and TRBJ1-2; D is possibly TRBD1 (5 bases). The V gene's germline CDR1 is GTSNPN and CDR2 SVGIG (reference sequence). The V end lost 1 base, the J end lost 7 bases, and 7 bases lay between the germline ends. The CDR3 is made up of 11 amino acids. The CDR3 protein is CAWSGGGGYTF. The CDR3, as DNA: TGTGCCTGGAGTGGGGGGGGTGGCTACACCTTC.

The CDR3 DNA follows: TGTGCCAGCAGCTTAGGGCTAGCGGGCTACAATGAGCAGTTCTTC. This encodes CASSLGLAGYNEQFF. The rearrangement uses TRBV7-9 and TRBJ2-1, with TRBD2 identical over 8 bases. Losses at the gene ends were 1 base for V and 3 bases for J; bases not matched to a gene: 2. The CDR3 runs to 15 residues. Germline CDR1 and CDR2: SEHNR and FQNEAQ (reference sequence).

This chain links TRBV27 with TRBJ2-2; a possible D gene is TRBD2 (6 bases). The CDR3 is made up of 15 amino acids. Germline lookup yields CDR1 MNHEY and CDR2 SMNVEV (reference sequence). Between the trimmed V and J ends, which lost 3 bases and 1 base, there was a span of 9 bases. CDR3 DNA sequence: TGTGCCAGCAGTTTTCGGCGGGGGAACACCGGGGAGCTGTTTTTT. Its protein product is CASSFRRGNTGELFF.

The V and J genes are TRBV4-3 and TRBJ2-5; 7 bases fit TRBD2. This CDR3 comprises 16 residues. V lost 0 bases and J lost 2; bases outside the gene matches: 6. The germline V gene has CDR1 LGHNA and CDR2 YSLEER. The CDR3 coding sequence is TGCGCCAGCAGCCAAGATGCATTAGCGGGTCAAGAGACCCAGTACTTC. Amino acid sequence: CASSQDALAGQETQYF.

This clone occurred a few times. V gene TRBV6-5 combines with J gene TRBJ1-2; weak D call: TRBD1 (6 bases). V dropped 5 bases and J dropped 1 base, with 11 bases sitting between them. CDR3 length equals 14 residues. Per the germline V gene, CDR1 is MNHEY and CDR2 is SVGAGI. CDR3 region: CASSEGQNNYGYTF. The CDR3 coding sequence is TGTGCCAGCAGTGAAGGACAGAATAACTATGGCTACACCTTC.

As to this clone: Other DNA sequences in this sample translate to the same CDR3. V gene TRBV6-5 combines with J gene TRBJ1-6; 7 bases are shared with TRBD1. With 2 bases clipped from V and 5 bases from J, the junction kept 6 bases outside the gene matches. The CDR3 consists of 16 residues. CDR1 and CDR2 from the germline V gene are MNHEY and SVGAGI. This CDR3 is CASSYAPGQHNSPLHF. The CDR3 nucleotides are TGTGCCAGCAGTTACGCCCCGGGACAGCATAATTCACCCCTCCACTTT.

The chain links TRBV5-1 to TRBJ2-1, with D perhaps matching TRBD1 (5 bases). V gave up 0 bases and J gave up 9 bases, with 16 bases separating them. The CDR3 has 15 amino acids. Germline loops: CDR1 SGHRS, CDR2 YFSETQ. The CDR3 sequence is CASSLEGRNTGEQFF. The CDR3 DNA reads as TGCGCCAGCAGCTTGGAGGGGCGGAACACGGGTGAGCAGTTCTTC.

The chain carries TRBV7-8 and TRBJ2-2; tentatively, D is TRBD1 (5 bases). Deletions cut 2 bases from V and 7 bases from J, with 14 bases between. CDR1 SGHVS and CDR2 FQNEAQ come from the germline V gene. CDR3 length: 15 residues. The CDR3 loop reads CASSLMGQLSGELFF. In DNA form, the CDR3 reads TGTGCCAGCAGCTTAATGGGGCAGCTGAGCGGGGAGCTGTTTTTT.

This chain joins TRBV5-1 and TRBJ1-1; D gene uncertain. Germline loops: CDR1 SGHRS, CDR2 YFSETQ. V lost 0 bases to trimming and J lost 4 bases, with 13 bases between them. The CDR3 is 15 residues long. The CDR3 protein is CASSLGTGKGTEAFF. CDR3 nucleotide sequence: TGCGCCAGCAGCTTGGGGACGGGGAAAGGCACTGAAGCTTTCTTT.

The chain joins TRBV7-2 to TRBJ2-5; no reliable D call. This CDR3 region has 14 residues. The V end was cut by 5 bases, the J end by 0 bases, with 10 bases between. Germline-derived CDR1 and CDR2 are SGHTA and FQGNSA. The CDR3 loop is CASSLGANQETQYF. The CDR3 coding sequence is TGTGCCAGCAGCCTTGGTGCGAACCAAGAGACCCAGTACTTC.